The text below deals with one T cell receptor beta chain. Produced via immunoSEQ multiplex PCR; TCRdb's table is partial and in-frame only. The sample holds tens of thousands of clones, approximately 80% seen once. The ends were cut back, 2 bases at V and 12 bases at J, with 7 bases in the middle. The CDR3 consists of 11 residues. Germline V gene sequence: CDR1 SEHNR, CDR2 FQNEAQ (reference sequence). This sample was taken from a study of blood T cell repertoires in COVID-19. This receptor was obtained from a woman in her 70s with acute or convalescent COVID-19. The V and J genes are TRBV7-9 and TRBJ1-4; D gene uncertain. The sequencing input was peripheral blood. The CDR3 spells CASSLQEELFF. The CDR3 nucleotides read TGTGCCAGCAGCTTACAGGAGGAACTGTTTTTT.